This T cell receptor beta chain was identified during a study of CD8 T cells in Susac syndrome. A word on this clonotype: Its antigen is still unknown.

Random hexamers primed reverse transcription of about 0.45 to 1 ug RNA. Across 54 Vbeta and 13 Jbeta, immunoSEQ multiplex PCR amplified TCR beta CDR3. TCRdb called the immunoSEQ multiplex PCR reads again in MiXCR, with one record for every CDR3 protein. The sample records hundreds of thousands of distinct CDR3 sequences, 75% to 90% being singletons. Germline CDR1 and CDR2: LNHNV and YYDKDF (reference sequence). The length of the CDR3 is 15 residues. V dropped 3 bases and J dropped 6; count of bases not matched to a gene: 7. Study results and caveats: The study acknowledged a relatively small number of individuals in its TCR sequencing and HLA analysis.

Treatment-naive patients with stable or active relapsing-remitting disease served as multiple sclerosis controls. V is TRBV15 and J is TRBJ1-5, with TRBD1 matching 8 bases. The sample consisted of CD8+ T cells from PBMCs. This TCR was recovered from a human donor with multiple sclerosis. The CDR3 DNA reads TGTGCCACCAGCAGGGAAACAGGGGGTAGTCAGCCCCAGCATTTT. Amino acid sequence: CATSRETGGSQPQHF.